This TCR beta chain is drawn from a study of OX40 agonist ivuxolimab in advanced cancers. About the full investigation: Ivuxolimab was a fully human IgG2 agonistic monoclonal antibody targeting the costimulatory receptor OX40 (CD134). Partial responses were achieved by three dose-escalation patients, of whom one had hepatocellular carcinoma and two had cutaneous melanoma. In the dose-escalation cohort, 82.7% of patients were male, and the mean age was 60 years with a range of roughly 20 to 85. Of the approximately 53 patients in dose escalation, about 19 had hepatocellular carcinoma, about 15 had melanoma, 9 had renal cell carcinoma and 9 had head and neck cancer. Intravenous ivuxolimab was administered to patients every 2 weeks at six dose levels: 0.01, 0.1, 0.3, 1.5, 3 and 10 mg/kg. The paper covers the monotherapy dose-escalation part of the phase I ivuxolimab trial, which included N of about 50 patients. Prior anti-PD-1, anti-PD-L1 or anti-CTLA-4 therapy was permitted, and checkpoint inhibitors had been received by around 40% of dose-escalation patients. The purpose of peripheral TCRbeta sequencing was to test whether ivuxolimab changed TCR sequence diversity and led to clonal T-cell expansion.

For sequencing of the TCRbeta CDR3 region, genomic DNA was extracted from the sorted cells. The immunoSEQ Assay was used for sequencing of TCRbeta CDR3 regions. The immuneACCESS repertoire file appears here via TCRdb, limited to in-frame rearrangements. These files lack a portion of the clones; in checked studies, under half of the deficit traces to unresolved V genes, and the cause of the others is not known. The sample contains about 74,000 clones, 75% to 85% of them found a single time. Approximately 1.5% of the sample is taken by the ten largest. The paper as a whole reports these results and caveats: On average, CD8+ T cells showed more expanded clones than CD4+ T cells after ivuxolimab. At doses from 0.1 to 3.0 mg/kg, clonal expansion was seen in both CD4+ and CD8+ blood T cells between baseline and week 6. The antigen specificity of the clonally expanded peripheral T cells was not determined. In partial responders in the 0.1-3.0 mg/kg groups, normalized peripheral clonal expansion was found to be among the lowest, especially among CD8+ T cells. Low levels of normalized T-cell clonal expansion were also shown by some nonresponding patients.

Looking up the germline V gene yields CDR1 SGHNT and CDR2 YENEEA. V was cut back by 6 bases and J by 0 bases, leaving a gap of 8 bases between them. From the cysteine up to the phenylalanine, the CDR3 has a length of 14 residues. Only the CDR3 part of the read is kept: 42 bases, read in frame from the first base. Patients with autoimmune disease history or receiving systemic immunosuppression were excluded from the trial. Peripheral blood for TCR sequencing was collected from all dose cohorts at baseline, on cycle 4 day 1, and on cycle 7 day 1. The samples were drawn from a first-in-human, open-label, multicenter phase I dose-escalation trial of ivuxolimab. Adults with locally advanced or metastatic head and neck squamous cell, hepatocellular, melanoma or renal cell carcinoma were enrolled in the trial. Before TCR sequencing, CD4+ and CD8+ T cells were separately sorted from peripheral blood. Concerning this clone itself: Its antigen has not been determined. Base qualities are not provided; no much larger clone lies one nucleotide away.

The receptor comes from an adult with an advanced solid tumor such as melanoma, head and neck, liver or kidney cancer. The chain is encoded by TRBV11-3 joined to TRBJ2-2; a confident D gene designation cannot be given. The material was CD4+ or CD8+ T cells sorted from blood, obtained in a trial of the OX40 agonist ivuxolimab. The CDR3 reads as follows: CASSPTSNTGELFF. The bases read TGTGCCAGCAGTCCCACTTCGAACACCGGGGAGCTGTTTTTT.